These T cell receptor beta chains were read from a single sample in a study of cytomegalovirus exposure and HLA in healthy donors. Measured with immunoSEQ multiplex PCR; TCRdb has only the in-frame clones, and not every one. The repertoire holds roughly 120,000 clones, with more than 75% as singletons. The sample comprised PBMCs. Receptors were obtained from a man between 18 and 29 years old in good health and CMV-seronegative. The CDR3 runs from the conserved cysteine through the conserved F or W. Fields, in order: V gene, CDR3 length, clone size, J gene, D gene, CDR3 DNA, CDR3 protein. D genes are given only for firm matches. Rows give clone size only sometimes, using once, few, many, or a class for an expanded clone.

>TRBV6-1|14|NA|TRBJ1-5|NA
TGTGCCAGCAGTTCTGGGGGGGCAGGTCAGCCCCAGCATTTT
CASSSGGAGQPQHF
>TRBV6-5|14|NA|TRBJ2-2|NA
TGTGCCAGCAGTTACCGGCAGGGGTCGGGGGAGCTGTTTTTT
CASSYRQGSGELFF
>TRBV6-5|14|NA|TRBJ1-2|NA
TGTGCCAGCAGCCGCGGGCGAGCTAACTATGGCTACACCTTC
CASSRGRANYGYTF
>TRBV30|14|once|TRBJ1-4|NA
TGTGCCTGGAGCCAAGGCAGGGGTCATGAAAAACTGTTTTTT
CAWSQGRGHEKLFF
>TRBV5-1|15|NA|TRBJ2-7|NA
TGCGCCAGCAGCCCCACAGGGATTAACTCCTACGAGCAGTACTTC
CASSPTGINSYEQYF
>TRBV30|14|few|TRBJ2-2|NA
TGTGCCTGGAACCCAGGGGACGACACCGGGGAGCTGTTTTTT
CAWNPGDDTGELFF
>TRBV28|15|NA|TRBJ1-5|NA
TGTGCCAGCAGTTTAGGGGGACTCGCCAATCAGCCCCAGCATTTT
CASSLGGLANQPQHF
>TRBV4-2|12|NA|TRBJ1-2|TRBD1
TGTGCCACCCAACAGGGGAACTATGGCTACACCTTC
CATQQGNYGYTF
>TRBV5-1|19|NA|TRBJ2-4|TRBD1
TGCGCCCTCTGGAATGGGGACAGGGAAGGAGGTCTGGCCAAAAACATTCAGTACTTC
CALWNGDREGGLAKNIQYF
>TRBV19|17|NA|TRBJ1-4|TRBD1
TGTGCCAGTAGTAGTCAACCGGGACAGGGGTTGGAGGAAAAACTGTTTTTT
CASSSQPGQGLEEKLFF
>TRBV19|15|NA|TRBJ2-7|NA
TGTGCCAGTAGTTCCCATTCAGGGGCCTCCTACGAGCAGTACTTC
CASSSHSGASYEQYF
>TRBV2|13|NA|TRBJ2-5|TRBD2
TGTGCCGGAGGACTAGCGGGAGGAGAGACCCAGTACTTC
CAGGLAGGETQYF
>TRBV5-4|15|NA|TRBJ1-4|TRBD1
TGTGCCAGCAGCTACCCGACAGGGGGGAATGAAAAACTGTTTTTT
CASSYPTGGNEKLFF
>TRBV5-6|17|NA|TRBJ1-1|TRBD1
TGTGCCAGCAGCTTGGTCAGGGGGCGTGGGGCGAACACTGAAGCTTTCTTT
CASSLVRGRGANTEAFF
>TRBV5-8|13|few|TRBJ1-2|TRBD1
TGTGCCAGCAGCATAACAGGGGGCCGGGGCTACACCTTC
CASSITGGRGYTF
>TRBV9|17|NA|TRBJ2-5|TRBD1
TGTGCCAGCAGCGTCGACCCGAAAGGGACAGGTAAAGAGACCCAGTACTTC
CASSVDPKGTGKETQYF
>TRBV6-5|14|NA|TRBJ1-1|NA
TGTGCCAGCAGTTCCGTGGACACATACACTGAAGCTTTCTTT
CASSSVDTYTEAFF
>TRBV5-4|13|NA|TRBJ2-5|TRBD2
TGTGCCACGAGCAGGGGACTAGAAGAGACCCAGTACTTC
CATSRGLEETQYF
>TRBV6-6|15|NA|TRBJ2-5|TRBD2
TGTGCCAGCAGTTCCATCAGCGGGGGGCTGGAGACCCAGTACTTC
CASSSISGGLETQYF
>TRBV6-5|14|NA|TRBJ1-1|NA
TGTGCCAGCAGGGGATTGGGGGGAACGACTGAAGCTTTCTTT
CASRGLGGTTEAFF
>TRBV9|16|NA|TRBJ1-3|NA
TGTGCCAGCAGCGTAGACAGCCCCAGGCCTGGAAACACCATATATTTT
CASSVDSPRPGNTIYF
>TRBV7-7|15|NA|TRBJ2-1|TRBD2
TGTGCTAGCAGCGTTAGCGGGGGGCCCTACAATGAGCAGTTCTTC
CASSVSGGPYNEQFF
>TRBV5-6|14|NA|TRBJ1-5|NA
TGTGCCAGCAGCTTGACAGGCCGGTATCAGCCCCAGCATTTT
CASSLTGRYQPQHF
>TRBV5-4|15|NA|TRBJ2-6|TRBD1
TGTGCCAGCAGCTTACAGGGGGCTGGGGCCAACGTCCTGACTTTC
CASSLQGAGANVLTF
>TRBV18|15|NA|TRBJ2-3|TRBD1
TGTGCCAGCTCCCCAAGACAGGGGGCGAGGGATACGCAGTATTTT
CASSPRQGARDTQYF